The rows below give T cell receptor beta chains drawn from one sample of a study of cytotoxic CD8 clonotypes in ibrutinib-treated CLL. Assay used: immunoSEQ multiplex PCR; TCRdb lists only in-frame clones, some missing. The sample carries about 160,000 clones, under 85% recorded once. Material: PBMCs, obtained after 24 months of ibrutinib treatment. Receptors originate from a human donor with chronic lymphocytic leukemia. The conserved cysteine and the conserved F or W are not part of the CDR3 here. Fields, in order: CDR3 length, V gene, CDR3 protein.

14,TRBV6-1,ASSEAGGPRGEKLF
16,TRBV14,ASSQYNTGGGIVAEAF
13,TRBV28,ASSPSTGANEKLF
12,TRBV19,ASSDRSSYNEQF
11,TRBV30,ACIRAANYGYT
10,TRBV6-5,ASSWRAGEQY
12,TRBV28,ASTPPLPNEKLF
12,TRBV6-1,ASSYDTSGNTIY
13,TRBV7-3,ASSPGQGANYGYT
11,TRBV10-1,ARTSGAAEEQF
11,TRBV9,ASSVYSNQPQH
12,TRBV7-2,ASSYLAGNQPQH
14,TRBV30,AWSDRGQSYNYGYT
11,TRBV2,ASRADQGNEQF
13,TRBV4-1,ASSRSLLEGETQY
13,TRBV6-5,ASSYSSQPNQPQH
17,TRBV5-4,ASSLGQGARGPYNSPLH
11,TRBV7-3,ASSRQGATEAF
10,TRBV27,ASSLAGQGAF
11,TRBV7-3,ASSPNRQETQY
14,TRBV30,AWSVLGLQSNQPQH
11,TRBV6-6,ASRPQGGETQY
13,TRBV4-3,ASSQEAVMNTEAF
14,TRBV4-3,ASSLGRDSGFDEQY
12,TRBV4-3,ASSLSQGRNTQY
13,TRBV7-2,ASSLALLNTDTQY
10,TRBV30,AWRGQGNEQF
9,TRBV7-9,ASMVYDEQF
12,TRBV5-4,ASSLASGSYEQY
13,TRBV11-3,ASSLAGTGGETQY
13,TRBV30,AWSGLRAQNYGYT
12,TRBV7-2,ASSLGDSFYGYT
14,TRBV18,ASSRIQGVTNEKLF
11,TRBV18,ASSPISDGTQY
14,TRBV4-3,ASSQDVPGGTGELF
14,TRBV7-2,ASSTGLAGSSYEQY
14,TRBV6-5,ASSYSGTGPPYEQY
13,TRBV5-1,ASRLMGASYNEQF
11,TRBV6-1,ASRDRGWQPQH
10,TRBV6-1,AGRRGPTEAF
14,TRBV30,AWMSGQGMANEKLF
13,TRBV6-1,ASSETGQPNSPLH
12,TRBV28,ASSLAGQAYEQY
14,TRBV7-9,ASSLTGAYSNQPQH
12,TRBV12-2,ASRLLPPNYGYT
15,TRBV19,ASRSLRGAGAITEAF
13,TRBV7-3,ASSLGVGGTDTQY
9,TRBV30,AWGRSDTQY
9,TRBV6-5,AIRRDYEQY
17,TRBV16,ASSQLGRGGTKSTGELF
11,TRBV7-3,ASSLGATYGYT
10,TRBV28,ASSLNPGTQY
13,TRBV19,ASSILAGSSHEQF
11,TRBV27,ASSFVGRGVAF